This T cell receptor (beta chain) stems from a study of glioma-infiltrating T cells. The iRepertoire nested amplicon-rescue multiplex PCR amplified TCR alpha and beta CDR3s from RNA. TCRdb processed the multiplex PCR reads anew with MiXCR; each CDR3 protein has one entry. The table records fewer than 200,000 distinct CDR3 sequences, about 32% of them present only once. This clonotype has ten or more counts. The CDR3 consists of 15 residues. Germline loops: CDR1 KGHSH, CDR2 LQKENI. The V gene end was trimmed by 2 bases and the J gene end by 12 bases; junction bases not matched to a gene: 13. Sequencing input: glioma tissue, nonneoplastic brain tissue, or PBMCs (not recorded which). The receptor comes from a human donor with low-grade glioma or glioblastoma, undergoing nonglioma brain surgery, or in good health (not recorded which). The rearrangement links TRBV18 to TRBJ2-7; TRBD2 aligns across 10 bases. CDR3 DNA: TGTGCCAGCTCACCAGGGACTAGCGAGTTGAATATACGGTACTTC. Residues: CASSPGTSELNIRYF.